One sample yielded the 18 T cell receptor beta chains listed below, sequenced in a study of blood T cell repertoires in COVID-19. Some clones are missing from TCRdb's copy, which holds only in-frame ones; the method was immunoSEQ multiplex PCR. The sample has over 35,000 clones, around nine tenths seen once. Sequencing was performed on peripheral blood. These receptors all come from a man in his forties with COVID-19, enrolled during active disease.

The genes are TRBV3-1 (or the pseudogene TRBV3-2) and TRBJ2-6; a weak D match, TRBD1 (6 bases). Germline loops: CDR1 LGHDT, CDR2 YNNKEL (reference sequence). Between the trimmed V and J ends, which lost 4 bases and 0 bases, there was a span of 16 bases. The CDR3 spans 18 residues. Written as DNA, the CDR3 is TGTGCCAGCAGCCGATTGGACAGTTTTTACTCTGGGGCCAACGTCCTGACTTTC. As protein: CASSRLDSFYSGANVLTF.

This sequence joins TRBV10-3 and TRBJ2-5; 9 bases are a match to TRBD1. The CDR3 is 17 amino acids. The V gene's germline CDR1 is ENHRY and CDR2 SYGVKD. Trimming cost V 3 bases and J 5 bases; bases outside gene matches: 13. The CDR3 reads CAISDLSDRGPLETQYF. The CDR3 bases are TGTGCCATCAGTGACCTCTCGGACAGGGGACCATTGGAGACCCAGTACTTC.

V and J are TRBV6-2 or TRBV6-3 and TRBJ2-7; 12 nucleotides line up with TRBD2. J was trimmed by 7 bases and V by 5 bases; bases with no gene match: 6. This CDR3 is 14 amino acids long. Germline values: CDR1 MNHEY, CDR2 SVGEGT. The DNA of the CDR3 is TGTGCCAGCAGTGGACTAGCGGGACAGGGGGAGCAGTACTTC. The encoded protein is CASSGLAGQGEQYF.

The chain couples TRBV11-2 to TRBJ1-1, with D hard to call. Germline V gives CDR1 SGHAT, CDR2 FQNNGV. The CDR3 is 13 amino acids. With 1 base removed from V and 5 bases from J, the gap between germline ends came to 8 bases. As DNA, the CDR3 is TGTGCCAGCAGCTTAGCCGGGGTGACTGAAGCTTTCTTT. Amino acid sequence: CASSLAGVTEAFF. Full variable domain (outside the CDR3, taken from reference TRBV11-2 and TRBJ1-1): EAGVAQSPRYKIIEKRQSVAFWCNPISGHATLYWYQQILGQGPKLLIQFQNNGVVDDSQLPKDRFSAERLKGVDSTLKIQPAKLEDSAVYLCASSLAGVTEAFFGQGTRLTVV.

V is TRBV7-6 and J is TRBJ2-7, with 7 bases aligning to TRBD2. V shed 1 base and J 6 bases; nucleotides not matched to a gene: 9. Germline lookup yields CDR1 SGHVS and CDR2 FNYEAQ. This CDR3 is 15 amino acids long. The CDR3 reads CASSLVASGSGEQYF. The CDR3 DNA reads TGTGCCAGCAGCTTAGTTGCTAGCGGATCGGGCGAGCAGTACTTC.

The chain has TRBV11-2 and TRBJ2-7, with TRBD2 matching over 9 bases. The CDR3 has 15 residues. Germline CDR1 is SGHAT and CDR2 is FQNNGV. The V and J ends lost 5 bases and 4 bases, in that order; junction bases with no gene match: 9. The CDR3 DNA reads TGTGCCAGCAGCGGAGAGGGCGGGAGGGTATACGAGCAGTACTTC. Translation: CASSGEGGRVYEQYF.

The chain couples TRBV11-2 to TRBJ1-6; 7 positions agree with TRBD1. CDR1 is SGHAT and CDR2 is FQNNGV in the germline V gene. The CDR3 length is 15 residues. Trimming cost V 5 bases and J 7 bases; bases outside gene matches: 8. The CDR3 sequence is CASSLGGAGNSPLHF. As DNA, the CDR3 is TGTGCCAGCAGCCTAGGGGGCGCTGGGAATTCACCCCTCCACTTT. The full variable domain, completed using reference TRBV11-2 and TRBJ1-6, is EAGVAQSPRYKIIEKRQSVAFWCNPISGHATLYWYQQILGQGPKLLIQFQNNGVVDDSQLPKDRFSAERLKGVDSTLKIQPAKLEDSAVYLCASSLGGAGNSPLHFGNGTRLTVT.

The CDR3 bases are TGTGCCAGCAGTTTTCTCGGTCAGGGGGGAAATGAGCAGTTCTTC. It encodes CASSFLGQGGNEQFF. The chain couples TRBV27 to TRBJ2-1, with D tentatively TRBD1 (7 bases). The V end was cut by 3 bases, the J end by 7 bases, with 16 bases between. The CDR3 loop spans 15 amino acids. CDR1 is MNHEY, CDR2 SMNVEV, per germline (reference sequence).

The chain has TRBV30 and TRBJ2-7, with a weak D call TRBD1 (6 bases). The CDR3 runs 13 residues. Germline CDR1 reads GTSNPN; CDR2 reads SVGIG (reference sequence). V was cut by 5 bases and J by 6 bases, with 17 bases left in between. The CDR3 bases are TGTGCCTGGCAGGGGACACGAGTAACCGAGCAGTACTTC. Encoded protein: CAWQGTRVTEQYF.

The gene calls are TRBV21-1 and TRBJ2-1; the table names TRBD1, a call not compared with the DNA. TRBV21-1 is assigned pseudogene status. The CDR3 runs 20 residues. The CDR3 DNA sequence: TGTGCCAGCAGCTCAACAGATGAGAAACAGGGGGCCCCTAAGTACAATGAGCAGTTCTTC. Amino acid sequence: CASSSTDEKQGAPKYNEQFF.

This clone is medium-sized. One junction end does not reproduce the germline sequence, and a read error may be involved. The rearrangement joins TRBV11-3 to TRBJ2-7, with 9 bases that match TRBD2. Germline-derived CDR1 and CDR2 are SGHNT and YENEEA. The CDR3 covers 17 residues. The CDR3 nucleotides read TGTGCCAGCAGCCTAGAGGGGGCGGGAGGGGGCTCCTACGAGCAGTACTTC. Translated, it gives CASSLEGAGGGSYEQYF.

The chain uses TRBV30 and TRBJ2-3; perhaps TRBD1 as D (5 bases). Germline V gene sequence: CDR1 GTSNPN, CDR2 SVGIG (reference sequence). The V and J ends lost 0 bases and 8 bases respectively, with 12 bases between them. The CDR3 loop spans 13 amino acids. This chain's CDR3 is CAWSVQAQGTQYF. The CDR3, as DNA: TGTGCCTGGAGTGTACAAGCGCAGGGTACGCAGTATTTT.

The CDR3 nucleotides are TGTGCCAGCAGTTTATTCCCGGGAGTAGAAGCTTTCTTT. Residues: CASSLFPGVEAFF. The V gene is TRBV27, the J gene TRBJ1-1; D remains unclear. CDR3 length equals 13 residues. The germline CDR1 and CDR2 sequences are MNHEY and SMNVEV (reference sequence). Deletions cut 1 base from V and 8 bases from J, with 11 bases between.

The chain recombines TRBV27 with TRBJ2-1, with TRBD1 matching 7 bases. This CDR3 is built from 15 residues. Germline CDR1 MNHEY, CDR2 SMNVEV (reference sequence). J lost 3 bases, V lost 1 base, and 3 bases had no gene match. CDR3 sequence reads: CASSLFTGDYNEQFF. CDR3 sequence (DNA): TGTGCCAGCAGTTTATTCACAGGGGACTACAATGAGCAGTTCTTC.

The gene calls are TRBV6-5 and TRBJ2-7; D is unresolved. Trimming stripped 1 base from V and 0 bases from J, with 10 bases between. In germline, CDR1 is MNHEY, CDR2 SVGAGI. CDR3 length: 15 residues. The CDR3 here is CASSYWQATSYEQYF. The CDR3 DNA reads TGTGCCAGCAGTTACTGGCAGGCGACCTCCTACGAGCAGTACTTC.

Here the CDR3 reads CAISSMGSGYTF. CDR3 bases: TGTGCCATCAGTTCTATGGGGAGCGGCTACACCTTC. V usage is TRBV10-3 and J usage is TRBJ1-2; D is undetermined. Germline values: CDR1 ENHRY, CDR2 SYGVKD. The CDR3 totals 12 residues. V lost 5 bases to trimming and J lost 8 bases, with 12 bases between them.

This clone was observed a handful of times. The genes are TRBV7-9 and TRBJ2-2; D possibly corresponds to TRBD2 (5 bases). The CDR3 is 14 amino acids. V dropped 5 bases and J dropped 6 bases, with 13 bases sitting between them. Per the germline V gene, CDR1 is SEHNR and CDR2 is FQNEAQ (reference sequence). The CDR3 protein is CASSPRLMAGELFF. CDR3 nucleotides: TGTGCCAGCAGCCCTAGACTAATGGCCGGGGAGCTGTTTTTT. Looking up the rest from reference TRBV7-9 and TRBJ2-2 gives the full variable domain: DTGVSQNPRHKITKRGQNVTFRCDPISEHNRLYWYRQTLGQGPEFLTYFQNEAQLEKSRLLSDRFSAERPKGSFSTLEIQRTEQGDSAMYLCASSPRLMAGELFFGEGSRLTVL.

The gene calls are TRBV5-1 and TRBJ1-6, with D unresolved. The ends were cut back, 9 bases at V and 8 bases at J, with 15 bases in the middle. This CDR3 has 13 amino acids. Germline V lookup: CDR1 SGHRS, CDR2 YFSETQ. The CDR3 loop is CATRVLWDSPLHF. The CDR3 DNA reads as TGCGCCACCCGGGTCCTATGGGATTCACCCCTCCACTTT.